The clone carrying this T cell receptor beta chain was observed a few times. What it binds is unknown. V gave up 4 bases and J gave up 3 bases; unmatched junction bases: 9. The V gene's germline CDR1 is LGHNA and CDR2 YNFKEQ. The CDR3 is made up of 15 amino acids. This specimen comes from a study of cytomegalovirus exposure and HLA in healthy donors. The PCR employed 60 Vbeta primers together with 13 Jbeta primers. Profiled with immunoSEQ multiplex PCR; TCRdb holds only in-frame clones, not every one. The data show roughly 81,000 clones, roughly 78% seen once. Study findings and constraints: DRB1 showed the most TCR associations and HLA-C the fewest in a later analysis, as rates varied by HLA locus.

Healthy donors of bone marrow made up the group. The material sequenced was PBMCs. V usage is TRBV4-2 and J usage is TRBJ2-7; TRBD2 agrees at 7 bases. This clonotype was sampled from a young man in good health and CMV-seronegative. The CDR3 is CASSPNSGLNYEQYF. In nucleotides, the CDR3 is TGTGCCAGCAGCCCTAATAGCGGGTTAAACTACGAGCAGTACTTC.